What follows are 24 T cell receptor beta chains derived from one specimen sequenced in a study of blood T cells in healthy people across ages. Primed by a sample-barcoded 5' primer and a J-beta primer mix, a second PCR proceeded for 7 to 11 cycles. TCRdb reprocessed the 5' RACE reads with MiXCR, giving one entry per CDR3 protein. The sample includes under 2,000,000 distinct CDR3 sequences, 49% seen only once; the top ten take approximately 2.1%. The sequenced sample consisted of blood. These receptors all stem from a woman aged 40 to 50 in good health.

This clonotype was seen many times. This chain uses TRBV27 with TRBJ2-3; 9 bases agree with TRBD2. In germline, CDR1 is MNHEY, CDR2 SMNVEV (reference sequence). This CDR3 spans 15 amino acids. The V segment lost 6 bases and the J segment 2 bases; nucleotides outside the gene matches: 6. CDR3 sequence reads: CASSLRGGLTDTQYF. The CDR3, as DNA: TGTGCCAGCAGCTTGCGGGGGGGGCTCACAGATACGCAGTATTTT.

The gene calls are TRBV6-6 and TRBJ2-5; 10 bases agree with TRBD2. From germline, CDR1 is MNHNY and CDR2 SVGAGI (reference sequence). The CDR3 is 15 amino acids. The V and J ends lost 7 bases and 2 bases, in that order; junction bases with no gene match: 7. The CDR3 reads CASIHSGGIQETQYF. The CDR3 nucleotides read TGTGCCAGCATTCATAGCGGGGGGATTCAAGAGACCCAGTACTTC.

This clonotype was picked up a small number of times. V usage is TRBV19 and J usage is TRBJ2-4; 7 positions match TRBD2. J lost 7 bases, V lost 7 bases, and 16 bases had no gene match. The length of the CDR3 is 16 residues. Per germline, CDR1 LNHDA and CDR2 SQIVND (reference sequence). The CDR3 sequence is CASKTTTSPWGNIQYF. The CDR3 region has the DNA TGTGCCAGTAAAACTACGACTAGCCCTTGGGGGAACATTCAGTACTTC.

The CDR3, as DNA: TGCAGTGCCCTAGAGCGGGGACAGGCCTACGAGCAGTACTTC. Translating it yields CSALERGQAYEQYF. The V call is TRBV20-1, the J call TRBJ2-5; D is possibly TRBD1 (8 bases). The DNA matches TRBJ2-7 better at its end, which makes the J call doubtful. CDR1 DFQATT and CDR2 SNEGSKA come from the germline V gene (reference sequence). The CDR3 is made up of 14 amino acids.

In its sample, this clonotype was seen a few times. This chain links TRBV7-2 with TRBJ2-3; D is undetermined. Germline V gene lookup returns CDR1 SGHTA and CDR2 FQGNSA. V dropped 1 base and J dropped 6 bases, with 8 bases sitting between them. The CDR3 length is 13 residues. CDR3 DNA sequence: TGTGCCAGCAGCTTAGAGGACGCGGATACGCAGTATTTT. Translation: CASSLEDADTQYF.

This chain connects TRBV27 to TRBJ2-3; 7 bases map to TRBD2. The V and J ends lost 4 bases and 2 bases, in that order; junction bases with no gene match: 15. The CDR3 loop spans 18 amino acids. Germline CDR1 reads MNHEY; CDR2 reads SMNVEV (reference sequence). For the CDR3, the DNA is TGTGCCAGCAGTTCTACCCCTTTGGGGGGGGAAGACACAGATACGCAGTATTTT. Protein product: CASSSTPLGGEDTDTQYF.

This clonotype was picked up a small number of times. The V gene is TRBV29-1, the J gene TRBJ2-1, with 9 bases identical to TRBD1. CDR1 SQVTM and CDR2 ANQGSEA come from the germline V gene. The V gene end was trimmed by 4 bases and the J gene end by 8 bases; junction bases not matched to a gene: 12. The CDR3 runs 15 residues. The CDR3 region has the DNA TGCAGCGTTGTCCCCCGGGACAGGGTCCGCGATGAGCAGTTCTTC. Translation gives CSVVPRDRVRDEQFF.

In its sample, this clonotype was seen a few times. The CDR3 is CASSQDPGGNRAYEQYF. DNA for the CDR3: TGCGCCAGCAGCCAAGATCCAGGGGGCAACAGAGCCTACGAGCAGTACTTC. The chain links TRBV4-1 to TRBJ2-7; 8 bases map to TRBD1. V shed 0 bases and J 2 bases; nucleotides not matched to a gene: 9. The V gene's germline CDR1 is MGHRA and CDR2 YSYEKL. This CDR3 is 17 amino acids long.

The gene calls are TRBV25-1 and TRBJ2-6, with 9 nucleotides matching TRBD1. V shed 3 bases and J 3 bases; nucleotides not matched to a gene: 3. This CDR3 spans 16 amino acids. CDR1 is MGHDK and CDR2 is SYGVNS in the germline V gene. The chain's CDR3 is CASSDTGGIGANVLTF. The CDR3 DNA reads TGTGCCAGCAGTGATACAGGGGGCATTGGGGCCAACGTCCTGACTTTC. Using reference TRBV25-1 and TRBJ2-6 for the parts outside the CDR3, the full variable domain is EADIYQTPRYLVIGTGKKITLECSQTMGHDKMYWYQQDPGMELHLIHYSYGVNSTEKGDLSSESTVSRIRTEHFPLTLESARPSHTSQYLCASSDTGGIGANVLTFGAGSRLTVL.

The chain combines TRBV5-1 with TRBJ2-6; D uncertain. V was cut by 0 bases and J by 0 bases, with 10 bases left in between. The CDR3 totals 17 residues. Germline CDR1 is SGHRS and CDR2 is YFSETQ. This CDR3 is CASSLGNRNSGANVLTF. The DNA of the CDR3 is TGCGCCAGCAGCTTGGGGAACAGAAACTCTGGGGCCAACGTCCTGACTTTC.

The chain recombines TRBV13 with TRBJ1-2, with D tentatively TRBD1 (5 bases). The V and J ends lost 6 bases and 0 bases respectively, with 14 bases between them. The germline CDR1 and CDR2 sequences are PRHDT and FYEKMQ (reference sequence). The CDR3 is 15 residues long. CDR3 protein: CASRRTDTPNYGYTF. The CDR3 DNA reads as TGTGCCAGCAGAAGAACGGACACCCCTAACTATGGCTACACCTTC.

This clonotype was counted many times. CDR3 sequence (DNA): TGTGCCAGCAGCCAAGATTCAGGGACGGGGATCCAAGAGACCCAGTACTTC. Its translation is CASSQDSGTGIQETQYF. The chain combines TRBV4-2 with TRBJ2-5; D may match TRBD1 or TRBD2 (5 bases each). Germline V lookup: CDR1 LGHNA, CDR2 YNFKEQ. V gave up 0 bases and J gave up 1 base, with 15 bases separating them. This CDR3 has 17 residues.

This clonotype has a handful of counts. V usage is TRBV7-8 and J usage is TRBJ2-1; the D gene is possibly TRBD1 (6 bases). CDR1 is SGHVS and CDR2 is FQNEAQ in the germline V gene. Trimming pared 0 bases from V and 0 bases from J, leaving 15 bases between. The CDR3 has 18 amino acids. The CDR3 DNA is TGTGCCAGCAGCTTAGCGGGTGACGGGACACTCTCCTACAATGAGCAGTTCTTC. It specifies CASSLAGDGTLSYNEQFF.

This clonotype was seen more than once but under ten times. CDR3 sequence reads: CATNPGWGANVLTF. The CDR3 DNA reads as TGTGCCACTAATCCAGGGTGGGGGGCCAACGTCCTGACTTTC. The V call is TRBV15, the J call TRBJ2-6; D is perhaps TRBD1 (5 bases). Germline CDR1 LNHNV, CDR2 YYDKDF (reference sequence). CDR3 length: 14 amino acids. V lost 9 bases and J 4 bases, leaving 13 bases between the germline ends.

This chain joins TRBV11-2 and TRBJ2-3; weak D call: TRBD2 (7 bases). From germline, CDR1 is SGHAT and CDR2 FQNNGV. V lost 1 base and J 6 bases, leaving 14 bases between the germline ends. This CDR3 has 15 amino acids. The CDR3 sequence: CASSLGGGSWDTQYF. In nucleotides, the CDR3 is TGTGCCAGCAGCTTAGGGGGGGGCTCCTGGGATACGCAGTATTTT.

Only a few counts were recorded for this clonotype. The chain joins TRBV27 to TRBJ1-1, with D tentatively TRBD1 (6 bases). CDR1 MNHEY and CDR2 SMNVEV come from the germline V gene (reference sequence). The CDR3 consists of 13 residues. V shed 5 bases and J shed 5 bases, with 12 bases lying between them. The CDR3 sequence is CASSQQGRTEAFF. CDR3 DNA: TGTGCCAGCAGTCAACAGGGTAGAACTGAAGCTTTCTTT.

The chain has TRBV20-1 and TRBJ1-1, with 11 bases identical to TRBD1. The V segment lost 4 bases and the J segment 4 bases; nucleotides outside the gene matches: 5. Germline V CDR1 and CDR2: DFQATT, SNEGSKA (reference sequence). This CDR3 region has 14 residues. The chain's CDR3 is CSANYGTGGTEAFF. In nucleotides, the CDR3 is TGCAGTGCTAACTATGGGACAGGGGGCACTGAAGCTTTCTTT.

This clonotype was seen only a few times. The V and J genes are TRBV14 and TRBJ2-7; 10 bases align to TRBD1. The CDR3 is 16 residues long. Looked up from germline, CDR1 is SGHDN and CDR2 is FVKESK. After removal of 2 bases from V and 5 bases from J, the junction contained 9 bases not matched to a gene. The CDR3 is CASSQHKGQGKNEQYF. The CDR3 DNA reads as TGTGCCAGCAGCCAACACAAGGGACAGGGGAAGAACGAGCAGTACTTC.

The DNA for the CDR3 is TGTGCCAGCAGCTCCTGGGACAGGGGTAGGTACGAGCAGTACTTC. It specifies CASSSWDRGRYEQYF. The J gene is TRBJ2-4, the V gene TRBV7-2; 10 bases align to TRBD1. The DNA end lines up better with TRBJ2-7; the J call may be wrong. The V gene's germline CDR1 is SGHTA and CDR2 FQGNSA. The CDR3 has 15 residues.

The chain couples TRBV5-1 to TRBJ2-4, with a weak D call TRBD1 (6 bases). Gene TRBJ2-7 matches the end of the DNA better, so the J call may be wrong. There are 16 residues in the CDR3. The germline V gene has CDR1 SGHRS and CDR2 YFSETQ. CDR3 residues: CASSLGTAAPSYEQYF. CDR3 bases: TGCGCCAGCAGCTTGGGGACAGCAGCTCCATCCTACGAGCAGTACTTC.

V is TRBV2 and J is TRBJ1-2; 12 bases agree with TRBD1. Germline V gives CDR1 SNHLY, CDR2 FYNNEI. J gave up 4 bases and V 8 bases, and 17 bases lay outside the gene matches. This CDR3 comprises 18 residues. The CDR3 DNA reads as TGTGCCAGCTCCTATTTCGGGACAGGGGGCGCGTACGGCTATGGCTACACCTTC. Its protein product is CASSYFGTGGAYGYGYTF.

The gene calls are TRBV20-1 and TRBJ2-3; 7 bases fit TRBD1. This CDR3 spans 15 amino acids. With 0 bases clipped from V and 5 bases from J, the junction kept 8 bases outside the gene matches. Germline CDR1 reads DFQATT; CDR2 reads SNEGSKA (reference sequence). The CDR3 sequence: CSARDRGQLQDTQYF. CDR3 nucleotides: TGCAGTGCTAGAGATAGGGGGCAGCTCCAAGATACGCAGTATTTT.

This clonotype was observed many times. At one boundary the junction diverges from the germline segment, which might be a read error. The J gene is TRBJ2-7, the V gene TRBV5-1, with D possibly being TRBD1 (5 bases). The CDR3 runs 14 residues. Per the germline V gene, CDR1 is SGHRS and CDR2 is YFSETQ. The CDR3 here is CASSLRTGAYEQYF. The CDR3 nucleotides read TGTGCCAGCAGTTTAAGAACAGGCGCCTACGAGCAGTACTTC.

The genes are TRBV28 and TRBJ2-4, with a weak D call TRBD2 (6 bases). CDR1 and CDR2 from the germline V gene are MDHEN and SYDVKM. The CDR3 is 14 residues long. Trimming left V 4 bases short and J 0 bases short, with 7 bases between. CDR3 in amino acids: CASSWGLAKNIQYF. The CDR3 DNA sequence: TGTGCCAGCAGTTGGGGACTAGCCAAAAACATTCAGTACTTC.